This entry lists 27 T cell receptor beta chains sequenced from one sample in a study of beta chain features in type 1 diabetes (dated by TCRdb to 2016 to 2019). Overall study results and their limits: A moderate but significant shortening of TCRB CDR3 length was observed in type 1 diabetes patients in all four CD4+ subsets.

The antigens for these receptors are not known. Library preparation was by the immunoSEQ multiplex PCR assay. The High Capacity cDNA Reverse Transcription Kit was used to reverse transcribe all of the isolated RNA, meaning that expressed TCRB transcripts were what got sequenced. The table comes from immuneACCESS by way of TCRdb, which keeps in-frame sequences with V and J called. Part of the clones is missing from these tables; in studies checked, under half for an unresolved V gene and the rest for unknown reasons. The table for this sample lists approximately 30,000 clones; approximately 64% of them were counted only once. Around 2.4% of the sample rests with the top ten. The sample was Tregs from blood. The cell subset or site label for this specimen denotes: regulatory CD4+ T cells. Source of these receptors: a woman aged 25-40 years with type 1 diabetes.

The gene calls are TRBV6-1 and TRBJ2-7; the D is unclear. There are 13 residues in the CDR3. Trimming left V 4 bases short and J 4 bases short, with 11 bases between. The V gene's germline CDR1 is MNHNS and CDR2 SASEGT. CDR3 loop: CASSVGVFYEQYF. CDR3 coding DNA: TGTGCCAGCAGTGTTGGAGTTTTTTACGAGCAGTACTTC.

The V and J genes are TRBV6-4 and TRBJ2-1; 13 bases are a match to TRBD2. The CDR3 is 14 amino acids. Trimming at V came to 4 bases and at J to 8 bases, leaving 2 bases not matched to a gene. In germline, CDR1 is MRHNA, CDR2 SNTAGT. The CDR3 region is CASSGTSGGDEQFF. The CDR3 bases are TGTGCCAGCAGTGGGACTAGCGGGGGCGATGAGCAGTTCTTC.

The rearrangement uses TRBV9 and TRBJ2-1; D call uncertain. Germline CDR1 reads SGDLS; CDR2 reads YYNGEE. CDR3 length: 13 amino acids. The germline V and J ends were trimmed by 4 bases and 7 bases, with 12 bases remaining between them. CDR3: CASSHSGPNEQFF. The DNA for the CDR3 is TGTGCCAGCAGCCATAGTGGGCCGAATGAGCAGTTCTTC.

V is TRBV11-2 and J is TRBJ2-3, with D tentatively TRBD1 (6 bases). The CDR3 loop spans 15 amino acids. Germline CDR1 reads SGHAT; CDR2 reads FQNNGV. V lost 5 bases, J lost 2 bases, and 14 bases lay in between. The CDR3 reads CASSGVGGITDTQYF. DNA of the CDR3: TGTGCCAGCAGCGGAGTAGGGGGTATCACAGATACGCAGTATTTT.

The chain carries TRBV7-9 and TRBJ1-2, with D possibly being TRBD1 (6 bases). The CDR3 length is 13 residues. V was clipped by 7 bases and J by 6 bases, with 15 bases between them. From germline, CDR1 is SEHNR and CDR2 FQNEAQ (reference sequence). CDR3 sequence (DNA): TGTGCCAGCAATACATTTACAGGGCATGGCTACACCTTC. Its protein is CASNTFTGHGYTF.

CDR3 sequence (DNA): TGTGCCAGCAGTGTCAGGGGGCGACCAGACTATGGCTACACCTTC. This translates into CASSVRGRPDYGYTF. This chain joins TRBV28 and TRBJ1-2; 8 positions match TRBD1. V trimming: 5 bases; J trimming: 3 bases; junction bases outside the gene matches: 8. The CDR3 covers 15 residues. The V gene's germline CDR1 is MDHEN and CDR2 SYDVKM.

The rearrangement joins TRBV18 to TRBJ1-2, with D possibly matching TRBD1 (5 bases). This CDR3 comprises 18 residues. Germline V gene data show CDR1 as KGHSH and CDR2 as LQKENI. Trimming took 1 base from V and 6 from J, leaving 24 bases between them. CDR3 protein: CASSPQAGSRLIVHGYTF. The CDR3 DNA reads as TGTGCCAGCTCACCACAGGCAGGGTCCCGCCTAATTGTTCATGGCTACACCTTC.

This clone was seen a few times. An end of the junction differs from the germline gene, which may be a read error. This chain links TRBV7-2 with TRBJ2-1; the match to TRBD2 covers 12 bases. Per germline, CDR1 SGHTA and CDR2 FQGNSA. This CDR3 has 15 residues. CDR3: CASSLAGGPSYEQFF. CDR3 bases: TGTGCCAGCAGCCTAGCGGGAGGGCCTAGCTATGAGCAGTTCTTC.

The CDR3 region has the DNA TGCAGCGTTGAACGGGGGGGTTCGGAGCAGTTCTTC. Residues: CSVERGGSEQFF. The J gene is TRBJ2-1, the V gene TRBV29-1, with 8 bases lining up with TRBD2. Germline V gene lookup returns CDR1 SQVTM and CDR2 ANQGSEA. The CDR3 has 12 residues. V gave up 2 bases and J gave up 10 bases; unmatched junction bases: 4.

This chain uses TRBV2 with TRBJ2-1; 14 bases line up with TRBD2. CDR1 SNHLY and CDR2 FYNNEI come from the germline V gene. This CDR3 comprises 15 residues. The J segment lost 10 bases and the V segment lost 6 bases, leaving 8 bases of the junction unmatched. CDR3: CASSQGLAGAGEQFF. CDR3 bases: TGTGCCAGCAGCCAGGGACTAGCGGGAGCGGGGGAGCAGTTCTTC.

This sequence joins TRBV19 and TRBJ1-5; 10 nucleotides line up with TRBD1. CDR1 LNHDA and CDR2 SQIVND come from the germline V gene (reference sequence). CDR3 length: 18 amino acids. The trim removed 7 bases at V and 0 bases at J, leaving 12 bases unmatched. The CDR3 here is CASTPGTGVGNSNQPQHF. In DNA form, the CDR3 reads TGTGCCAGTACTCCAGGGACAGGGGTTGGGAATAGCAATCAGCCCCAGCATTTT.

The chain combines TRBV7-9 with TRBJ2-1; 10 nucleotides line up with TRBD2. Germline V lookup: CDR1 SEHNR, CDR2 FQNEAQ (reference sequence). This CDR3 contains 16 residues. The J segment lost 9 bases and the V segment lost 5 bases, leaving 13 bases of the junction unmatched. The CDR3 here is CASSPDLAGVSPEQFF. For the CDR3, the DNA is TGTGCCAGCAGCCCGGATCTAGCGGGAGTTAGTCCTGAGCAGTTCTTC.

This clone has just one count. This sequence joins TRBV19 and TRBJ2-5; D not certain. V shed 1 base and J shed 3 bases, with 9 bases lying between them. Germline assignment: CDR1 LNHDA and CDR2 SQIVND (reference sequence). The CDR3 has 14 amino acids. CDR3 coding DNA: TGTGCCAGTAGTATAGCAACGCGGAAAGAGACCCAGTACTTC. It codes for CASSIATRKETQYF.

This clone was detected a few times. The V and J genes are TRBV6-1 and TRBJ2-1; 11 nucleotides agree with TRBD2. Per the germline V gene, CDR1 is MNHNS and CDR2 is SASEGT. V shed 3 bases and J 2 bases; nucleotides not matched to a gene: 3. The CDR3 runs 16 residues. The CDR3, as DNA: TGTGCCAGCAGTGATTCGGGACTAGCGGCCTACAATGAGCAGTTCTTC. Translated, it gives CASSDSGLAAYNEQFF.

This clone was observed a handful of times. V usage is TRBV18 and J usage is TRBJ2-5; possibly TRBD2 for D (6 bases). The V gene lost 2 bases and the J gene lost 5 bases, with 6 bases spanning the gap. CDR1 and CDR2 (germline): KGHSH, LQKENI. This CDR3 region has 12 residues. CDR3 DNA: TGTGCCAGCTCACCAGGAGGGGAGACCCAGTACTTC. This encodes CASSPGGETQYF.

About this clone itself: The junction does not match germline at one end; this may be a read error. This chain uses TRBV6-5 with TRBJ1-1; D is uncertain. The CDR3 is 13 residues long. From germline, CDR1 is MNHEY and CDR2 SVGAGI. This CDR3 is CAGSYQMNTEAFF. The CDR3 bases are TGTGCCGGCAGTTACCAAATGAACACTGAAGCTTTCTTT.

The V and J genes are TRBV9 and TRBJ1-1, with no clear D. CDR1 is SGDLS, CDR2 YYNGEE, per germline. This CDR3 region has 13 residues. The V end lost 0 bases, the J end lost 1 base, and 4 bases lay between the germline ends. In DNA form, the CDR3 reads TGTGCCAGCAGCGTAGCTAGGAACACTGAAGCTTTCTTT. Protein product: CASSVARNTEAFF.

J is TRBJ2-1 and V is TRBV4-2; D is possibly TRBD2 (6 bases). CDR1 and CDR2 from the germline V gene are LGHNA and YNFKEQ. The V end lost 5 bases, the J end lost 6 bases, and 20 bases lay between the germline ends. CDR3 size: 16 residues. Here the CDR3 reads CASSFLFSGEANEQFF. The CDR3 DNA reads as TGTGCCAGCAGCTTCCTCTTTTCGGGAGAGGCCAATGAGCAGTTCTTC.

This clone was detected only once. The CDR3 spells CASGGTGGRTYNEQFF. The CDR3 DNA sequence: TGTGCCAGCGGTGGAACAGGGGGCAGAACCTACAATGAGCAGTTCTTC. This chain uses TRBV6-1 with TRBJ2-1; 9 bases match TRBD1. V trimming: 8 bases; J trimming: 2 bases; junction bases outside the gene matches: 10. Germline lookup yields CDR1 MNHNS and CDR2 SASEGT. The CDR3 spans 16 residues.

J is TRBJ2-2 and V is TRBV7-2; 10 nucleotides align to TRBD2. Germline lookup yields CDR1 SGHTA and CDR2 FQGNSA. V lost 5 bases, J lost 1 base, and 13 bases stayed unmatched. The CDR3 covers 19 residues. CDR3 amino acids: CASSPSGLAGVGNTGELFF. The CDR3 region has the DNA TGTGCCAGCAGCCCAAGCGGCCTAGCGGGAGTAGGGAACACCGGGGAGCTGTTTTTT.

In this sample, this clone turned up once. The V and J genes are TRBV5-1 and TRBJ2-1; 8 positions agree with TRBD2. The germline V gene has CDR1 SGHRS and CDR2 YFSETQ. There are 16 residues in the CDR3. V shed 6 bases, J shed 6 bases, and the junction held 14 bases outside the gene matches. The CDR3 region has the DNA TGCGCCAGCACCCCGACGGCGGGAGGCCCTAGCAATGAGCAGTTCTTC. It encodes CASTPTAGGPSNEQFF.

V is TRBV29-1 and J is TRBJ2-3; no firm D call. The CDR3 is made up of 14 amino acids. The V gene lost 5 bases and the J gene lost 0 bases, with 12 bases spanning the gap. Germline CDR1 reads SQVTM; CDR2 reads ANQGSEA. Here the CDR3 reads CSVLERHSTDTQYF. CDR3 bases: TGCAGCGTTTTGGAGAGGCATAGCACAGATACGCAGTATTTT.

This rearrangement joins TRBV5-1 to TRBJ2-2; TRBD2 matches 13 bases. The length of the CDR3 is 17 residues. V gave up 4 bases and J gave up 9 bases; unmatched junction bases: 12. In germline, CDR1 is SGHRS, CDR2 YFSETQ. The DNA for the CDR3 is TGCGCCAGCAGCATATCAAGGACTAGCGGGAGCCCCAGGGAGCTGTTTTTT. This sequence encodes CASSISRTSGSPRELFF.

The rearrangement links TRBV28 to TRBJ1-2, with D perhaps TRBD1 (6 bases). The germline V and J ends were trimmed by 2 bases and 2 bases, with 12 bases remaining between them. The CDR3 runs 15 residues. The germline V gene has CDR1 MDHEN and CDR2 SYDVKM. CDR3 protein: CASSLTGGGNYGYTF. CDR3 DNA: TGTGCCAGCAGTTTAACGGGGGGCGGAAACTATGGCTACACCTTC.

This clone was observed a few times. V gene TRBV25-1 combines with J gene TRBJ1-1; D might be TRBD1 (6 bases). V lost 0 bases to trimming and J lost 5 bases, with 16 bases between them. The CDR3 contains 16 residues. Germline V gene data show CDR1 as MGHDK and CDR2 as SYGVNS. Here the CDR3 reads CASSEYVGAVGTEAFF. The DNA for the CDR3 is TGTGCCAGCAGTGAATATGTGGGGGCCGTGGGGACTGAAGCTTTCTTT. The full variable domain, rest sourced from reference TRBV25-1 and TRBJ1-1, is EADIYQTPRYLVIGTGKKITLECSQTMGHDKMYWYQQDPGMELHLIHYSYGVNSTEKGDLSSESTVSRIRTEHFPLTLESARPSHTSQYLCASSEYVGAVGTEAFFGQGTRLTVV.

In regard to this clone: Germline is not matched at one junction end, which may reflect a read error. Other DNA sequences in the sample encode the same CDR3. V usage is TRBV7-9 and J usage is TRBJ1-1; 8 bases map to TRBD1. The CDR3 spans 13 residues. Germline CDR1 SEHNR, CDR2 FQNEAQ (reference sequence). The CDR3 here is CASSLDRDTEAFF. The DNA for the CDR3 is TGTGCCAGCAGTTTGGACAGGGACACTGAGGCTTTCTTT.

The chain uses TRBV5-1 and TRBJ2-1; 14 bases are a match to TRBD2. This CDR3 region has 16 residues. V gave up 4 bases and J gave up 5 bases; unmatched junction bases: 5. The germline gives CDR1 SGHRS, CDR2 YFSETQ. CDR3 region: CASSQTSGRGDNEQFF. The CDR3 DNA reads TGCGCCAGCAGCCAGACTAGCGGGAGGGGCGACAATGAGCAGTTCTTC.